These T cell receptor beta chains were read from a single sample in a study of T cells in Graves' hyperthyroidism and ophthalmopathy. One entry per CDR3 protein, called by TCRdb with MiXCR from the multiplex PCR reads. This sample has about 420,000 distinct CDR3 sequences; approximately 13% occur once, and the top ten carry 5.3%. The sample taken for sequencing was blood. The source is a woman under 30 with Graves' hyperthyroidism. Both conserved end residues are part of each CDR3. A D gene is named only where the DNA matches it firmly. The size of a clone is reported for some rows only, either as once, few or many, or as a class for expanded clones.

j_gene,d_gene,abundance,v_gene,CDR3aa,CDR3nt
TRBJ2-2,TRBD2,few,TRBV14,CANSQELAGTGELFF,TGTGCCAACAGCCAAGAACTAGCGGGCACCGGGGAGCTGTTTTTT
TRBJ1-1,TRBD1,-,TRBV10-3,CAIIPDRGFTEAFF,TGTGCCATCATTCCAGACAGGGGATTCACTGAAGCTTTCTTT
TRBJ1-1,-,-,TRBV19,CASSISGRTEAFF,TGTGCCAGTAGTATAAGTGGGAGAACTGAAGCTTTCTTT
TRBJ1-1,-,many,TRBV28,CASSLTLGHEAFF,TGTGCCAGCAGTTTGACCCTTGGTCATGAAGCTTTCTTT
TRBJ1-1,TRBD1,many,TRBV11-1,CASSPRQGRTEAFF,TGTGCCAGCAGCCCGAGACAGGGTCGAACTGAAGCTTTCTTT
TRBJ1-4,-,-,TRBV7-9,CASSFNAEGKLFF,TGTGCCAGCAGCTTTAATGCCGAAGGAAAACTGTTTTTT
TRBJ1-4,-,-,TRBV19,CASNGGSNEKLFF,TGTGCCAGTAATGGGGGTAGTAATGAAAAACTGTTTTTT
TRBJ2-3,-,many,TRBV6-2/TRBV6-3,CASSYGSGPTDTQYF,TGTGCCAGCAGTTACGGTTCGGGGCCCACAGATACGCAGTATTTT
TRBJ2-2,TRBD1,-,TRBV7-6,CASSFGQGREGHTNTGELFF,TGTGCCAGCAGCTTTGGACAGGGTCGAGAGGGGCACACGAACACCGGGGAGCTGTTTTTT
TRBJ2-1,-,many,TRBV5-6,CASSLVGESLSYNEQFF,TGTGCCAGCAGCTTAGTGGGGGAGTCACTCTCCTACAATGAGCAGTTCTTC
TRBJ2-7,TRBD2,many,TRBV3-1,CASSQDVAGAGEQYF,TGTGCCAGCAGCCAAGATGTAGCGGGAGCTGGCGAGCAGTACTTC
TRBJ2-7,-,many,TRBV28,CASSSPDGPGDEQYF,TGTGCCAGCAGTTCTCCAGACGGTCCGGGGGATGAGCAGTACTTC
TRBJ1-1,-,-,TRBV10-3,CAISAGTENTEAFF,TGTGCCATCAGCGCCGGGACGGAGAACACTGAAGCTTTCTTT
TRBJ2-1,TRBD1,few,TRBV19,CASSIPGRGYNEQFF,TGTGCCAGTAGTATCCCCGGCAGGGGGTACAATGAGCAGTTCTTC
TRBJ1-3,-,-,TRBV5-1,CASSLAGQGNTIYF,TGCGCCAGCAGCTTGGCAGGACAGGGAAACACCATATATTTT
TRBJ1-5,TRBD1,many,TRBV28,CASRRQSPGQSSNQPQHF,TGTGCCAGCAGGAGACAGAGCCCGGGACAGTCAAGCAATCAGCCCCAGCATTTT
TRBJ1-1,-,many,TRBV2,CASSRTTASTEAFF,TGTGCCAGCAGTAGGACGACAGCGAGTACTGAAGCTTTCTTT
TRBJ2-4,TRBD2,many,TRBV5-1,CASSLTHGLAGGVNIQYF,TGCGCCAGCAGCTTAACTCACGGACTAGCGGGAGGCGTGAACATTCAGTACTTC
TRBJ2-6,-,many,TRBV12-3/TRBV12-4,CASSHSVSGANVLTF,TGTGCCAGCAGTCATAGCGTCTCTGGGGCCAACGTCCTGACTTTC
TRBJ1-2,-,many,TRBV6-1,CASSVGGTGYTF,TGTGCCAGCAGTGTGGGGGGCACTGGCTACACCTTC
TRBJ1-2,-,few,TRBV9,CASGGNWGYTF,TGTGCCAGCGGGGGGAATTGGGGCTACACCTTC
TRBJ2-1,-,many,TRBV7-9,CASSLTANEQFF,TGTGCCAGCAGCTTAACTGCCAATGAGCAGTTCTTC
TRBJ1-6,-,few,TRBV7-9,CASSLDIYSPLHF,TGTGCCAGCAGCTTGGACATTTATTCACCCCTCCACTTT
TRBJ1-3,-,few,TRBV7-8,CATSGGAPSGNTIYF,TGTGCCACCTCCGGAGGGGCCCCCTCTGGAAACACCATATATTTT
TRBJ2-2,-,many,TRBV6-2/TRBV6-3,CASGDNANTGELFF,TGTGCCAGCGGGGACAACGCGAACACCGGGGAGCTGTTTTTT
TRBJ2-7,TRBD2,many,TRBV2,CASSEGLAGVYEQYF,TGTGCCAGCAGTGAGGGACTAGCGGGAGTTTACGAGCAGTACTTC
TRBJ1-2,TRBD1,many,TRBV28,CASSLSRGQGYGYTF,TGTGCCAGCAGCCTATCTCGGGGACAGGGCTATGGCTACACCTTC
TRBJ2-6,TRBD1,-,TRBV20-1,CSASPGTAISGTNVLTF,TGCAGTGCTAGCCCCGGGACAGCGATCTCTGGGACCAACGTCCTGACTTTC
TRBJ1-1,TRBD1,many,TRBV12-3/TRBV12-4,CASSPTGGRSTEAFF,TGTGCCAGCAGTCCCACAGGGGGGAGGAGCACTGAAGCTTTCTTT
TRBJ1-6,TRBD1,-,TRBV6-1,CASSTENRGGSPLHF,TGTGCCAGCAGTACGGAAAACAGGGGAGGTTCACCCCTCCACTTT
TRBJ2-1,TRBD2,-,TRBV20-1,CSARGAGGWTEQFF,TGCAGTGCTAGAGGGGCGGGAGGGTGGACTGAGCAGTTCTTC
TRBJ1-4,-,many,TRBV2,CASSEGGVVGKLFF,TGTGCCAGCAGTGAGGGGGGTGTCGTTGGAAAACTGTTTTTT
TRBJ1-1,-,-,TRBV4-2,CASRQIGGRHTEAFF,TGTGCCAGCAGACAAATCGGGGGGCGGCATACTGAAGCTTTCTTT
TRBJ2-4,-,-,TRBV5-1,CASSSGEQSDIQYF,TGCGCCAGCAGCTCGGGCGAGCAATCGGACATTCAGTACTTC
TRBJ2-7,-,few,TRBV5-4,CASSLGRYSEQYF,TGTGCCAGCAGCTTGGGCAGGTATAGCGAGCAGTACTTC
TRBJ2-2,-,few,TRBV11-1,CASSLVAPYTGELFF,TGTGCCAGCAGCTTAGTCGCCCCTTACACCGGGGAGCTGTTTTTT
TRBJ1-2,-,many,TRBV12-3/TRBV12-4,CASSLGQGWNGYTF,TGTGCCAGCAGTTTAGGGCAGGGATGGAATGGCTACACCTTC
TRBJ2-2,-,few,TRBV5-5,CASSLGASRRSGELFF,TGTGCCAGCAGCTTGGGGGCTAGCAGGAGGTCCGGGGAGCTGTTTTTT
TRBJ2-1,-,few,TRBV7-3,CASSLRSSEINNEQFF,TGTGCCAGCAGCTTACGCTCTAGCGAGATTAACAATGAGCAGTTCTTC
TRBJ1-5,TRBD1,-,TRBV19,CASRLTGGGNQPQHF,TGTGCCAGTAGGTTGACAGGGGGTGGCAATCAGCCCCAGCATTTT
TRBJ2-7,-,many,TRBV28,CASSPVRRVSSYEQYF,TGTGCCAGCAGTCCGGTACGGCGGGTGAGCTCCTACGAGCAGTACTTC
TRBJ1-2,-,-,TRBV6-1,CASSASGTGDYGYTF,TGTGCCAGCAGTGCCTCCGGGACGGGTGACTATGGCTACACCTTC
TRBJ2-2,-,few,TRBV24-1,CATSASGTPTTGELFF,TGTGCCACCAGTGCCTCAGGGACCCCAACCACCGGGGAGCTGTTTTTT
TRBJ2-5,TRBD1,few,TRBV7-6,CASSSDRGQTQYF,TGTGCCAGCAGCTCGGACAGGGGCCAGACCCAGTACTTC